This record covers a single TCR beta chain. Its antigen is still unknown. This record comes from a study of identical twins' blood T cells. Findings of the study overall: Twins reportedly had markedly more similar V usage than unrelated donors, even among out-of-frame TCRbeta clonotypes. Environmental influences on twin similarity could not be excluded.

The CDR3 is 13 amino acids. CDR1 and CDR2 (germline): SGHDT, YYEEEE. Trimming took 2 bases from V and 6 from J, leaving 10 bases between them. MiXCR was run by TCRdb on the 5' RACE reads, yielding one entry per CDR3 protein. The sample lists 350,000 to 450,000 distinct CDR3 sequences; roughly 28% were seen once. This sequence joins TRBV5-6 and TRBJ2-3, with D uncertain. Sequenced input: PBMCs. The clonotype was recovered from a woman aged 18-55 years in good health. The CDR3 DNA reads as TGTGCCAGCAGCTTTAGGGTTGCTGATACGCAGTATTTT. Its protein is CASSFRVADTQYF.